The 5 T cell receptor beta chains listed next were all sequenced from one sample in a study of blood T cell repertoires in COVID-19. The assay was immunoSEQ multiplex PCR, and TCRdb's table has in-frame clones only and misses some. Of 150,000 to 200,000 clones detected, around four fifths appear once; the ten largest clones hold 2.8%. Specimen: peripheral blood. Receptors were obtained from a woman aged 80 or over with active or convalescent COVID-19.

The V gene is TRBV19, the J gene TRBJ2-5, with a weak D call TRBD2 (6 bases). V was clipped by 3 bases and J by 5 bases, with 10 bases between them. Germline assignment: CDR1 LNHDA and CDR2 SQIVND (reference sequence). This CDR3 contains 13 residues. The CDR3 sequence: CASSIGGGETQYF. As DNA, the CDR3 is TGTGCCAGTAGTATTGGTGGAGGGGAGACCCAGTACTTC.

The chain employs TRBV28 and TRBJ2-7; D is possibly TRBD2 (7 bases). The V gene's germline CDR1 is MDHEN and CDR2 SYDVKM. There are 17 residues in the CDR3. V was clipped by 5 bases and J by 3 bases, with 23 bases between them. The CDR3 DNA sequence: TGTGCCAGCAGTCCTATGTGGGGGGGGACATCCCGCTACGAGCAGTACTTC. Translation gives CASSPMWGGTSRYEQYF.

V gene TRBV5-1 combines with J gene TRBJ1-2; TRBD1 matches 10 bases. CDR1 SGHRS and CDR2 YFSETQ come from the germline V gene. The V gene end was trimmed by 2 bases and the J gene end by 5 bases; junction bases not matched to a gene: 6. The CDR3 runs 15 residues. In nucleotides, the CDR3 is TGCGCCAGCAGCTTTGATCCGGGACAGGGGTATGGCTACACCTTC. It translates to CASSFDPGQGYGYTF.

The chain uses TRBV15 and TRBJ1-6; D call uncertain. Trimming shortened V by 9 bases and J by 6 bases, and 12 bases separated the two germline ends. This CDR3 has 13 amino acids. The germline gives CDR1 LNHNV, CDR2 YYDKDF (reference sequence). The CDR3 DNA reads as TGTGCCACGGGGAGAAAGGGTAATTCACCCCTCCACTTT. This codes for CATGRKGNSPLHF.

Comments on this clone: The germline gene is not matched at one end of the junction; a read error may be the cause. The chain links TRBV15 to TRBJ1-4; 12 bases align to TRBD1. CDR1 and CDR2 from the germline V gene are LNHNV and YYDKDF (reference sequence). This CDR3 is 15 amino acids long. CDR3 sequence reads: CATSRARDRGPRRVF. Written as DNA, the CDR3 is TGTGCCACCAGCAGGGCCCGGGACAGGGGGCCCCGGAGGGTTTTT.